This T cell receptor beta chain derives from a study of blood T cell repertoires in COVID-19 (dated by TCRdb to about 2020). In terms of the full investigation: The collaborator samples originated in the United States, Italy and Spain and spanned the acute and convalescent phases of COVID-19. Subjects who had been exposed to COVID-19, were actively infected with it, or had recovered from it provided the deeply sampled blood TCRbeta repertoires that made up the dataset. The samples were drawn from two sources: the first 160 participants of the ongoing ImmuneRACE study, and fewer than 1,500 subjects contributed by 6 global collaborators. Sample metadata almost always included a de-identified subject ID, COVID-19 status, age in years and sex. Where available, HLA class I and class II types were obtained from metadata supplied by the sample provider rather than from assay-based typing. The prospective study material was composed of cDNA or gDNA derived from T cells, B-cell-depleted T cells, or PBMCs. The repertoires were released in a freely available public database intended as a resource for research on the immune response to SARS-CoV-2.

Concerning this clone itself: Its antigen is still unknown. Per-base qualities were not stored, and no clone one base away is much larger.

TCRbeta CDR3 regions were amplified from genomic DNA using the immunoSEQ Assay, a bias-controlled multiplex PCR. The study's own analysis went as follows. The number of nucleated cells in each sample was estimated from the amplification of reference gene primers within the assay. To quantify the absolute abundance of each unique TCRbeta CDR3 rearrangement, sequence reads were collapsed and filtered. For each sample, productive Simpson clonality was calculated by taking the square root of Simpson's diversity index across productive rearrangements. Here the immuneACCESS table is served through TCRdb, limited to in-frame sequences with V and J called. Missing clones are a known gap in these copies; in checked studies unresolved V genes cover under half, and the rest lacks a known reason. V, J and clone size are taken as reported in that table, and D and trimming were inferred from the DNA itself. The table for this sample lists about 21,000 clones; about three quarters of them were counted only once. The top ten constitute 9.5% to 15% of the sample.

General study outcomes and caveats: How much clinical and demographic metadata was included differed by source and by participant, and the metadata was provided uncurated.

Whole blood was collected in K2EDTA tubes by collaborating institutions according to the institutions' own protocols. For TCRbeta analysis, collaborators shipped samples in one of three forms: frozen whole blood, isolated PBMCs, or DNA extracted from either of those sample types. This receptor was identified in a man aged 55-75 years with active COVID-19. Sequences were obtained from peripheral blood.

The CDR3 corresponds to CASSYPPGSDSYEQYF. The base sequence is TGTGCCAGCAGCTACCCCCCCGGGAGTGACTCCTACGAGCAGTACTTC. The chain links TRBV7-9 with TRBJ2-7; 6 matching bases give a weak D call of TRBD2. From the germline V gene (reference sequence), CDR1 is SEHNR and CDR2 is FQNEAQ. A distance of 16 bases separates the germline ends of V and J, which lose 4 bases and 0 bases respectively. Measured from the cysteine to the phenylalanine, the CDR3 is 16 residues long. Only the CDR3 DNA stays, 48 bases, in frame from base 1.